This T cell receptor beta chain comes out of a study of response to subunit inactivated influenza vaccine. Germline V gene sequence: CDR1 WSHSY, CDR2 SAAADI. Trimming pared 3 bases from V and 3 bases from J, leaving 8 bases between. CDR3 length: 13 amino acids. The study's findings and limits: A suggestion made by the authors is that each seasonal influenza vaccination recruits few new T cells.

Of note for this clonotype: Antigen specificity is unknown.

Each CDR3 protein is one row after TCRdb ran MiXCR on the RT-PCR reads. The data contain just over 300,000 distinct CDR3 sequences, 21% of them singletons. The sample here was PBMCs from blood, taken 21 months after vaccination. The receptor's source is a man aged 50-75 years who received an inactivated influenza vaccine. This sequence joins TRBV10-2 and TRBJ2-5, with D hard to call. CDR3 sequence (DNA): TGCGCCAGCAGTGACATCGTAAAAGAGACCCAGTACTTC. This encodes CASSDIVKETQYF.